The 8 T cell receptor beta chains reported below all come from one sample, sequenced in a study of CD8+ T cells in alopecia areata. RNA was extracted and reverse transcribed into cDNA as the sequencing template. Measured with immunoSEQ multiplex PCR; TCRdb has only the in-frame clones, and not every one. The table records roughly 120,000 clones, less than 70% of them present only once. The material sequenced was CD4+ T cells sorted from blood. These receptors were taken from a human donor in good health.

The rearrangement joins TRBV10-2 to TRBJ2-5, with a tentative D call TRBD2 (6 bases). Germline values: CDR1 WSHSY, CDR2 SAAADI. This CDR3 spans 13 amino acids. Trimming cost V 9 bases and J 3 bases, with 14 bases left between them. CDR3 sequence reads: CARNRRAEETQYF. As DNA, the CDR3 is TGCGCCAGAAATAGGAGGGCAGAAGAGACCCAGTACTTC.

V and J are TRBV30 and TRBJ2-3; no definite D call. The CDR3 spans 13 residues. V shed 0 bases and J shed 1 base, with 5 bases lying between them. The germline CDR1 and CDR2 sequences are GTSNPN and SVGIG (reference sequence). CDR3 loop: CAWSVRRTDTQYF. The DNA for the CDR3 is TGTGCCTGGAGTGTAAGGCGCACAGATACGCAGTATTTT.

The chain employs TRBV4-1 and TRBJ1-2; TRBD1 might be the D (5 bases). V lost 4 bases, J lost 4 bases, and 13 bases lay in between. CDR1 and CDR2 from the germline V gene are MGHRA and YSYEKL. The CDR3 runs to 14 residues. CDR3 residues: CASSPRQGFYGYTF. The CDR3 bases are TGCGCCAGCAGCCCCCGGCAGGGCTTCTATGGCTACACCTTC.

The sample holds a few counts of this clone. The rearrangement uses TRBV9 and TRBJ1-2, with 10 bases aligning to TRBD1. CDR3 length: 13 amino acids. From germline, CDR1 is SGDLS and CDR2 YYNGEE. Trimming removed 4 bases from V and 6 bases from J; junction bases left unmatched: 3. CDR3 sequence (DNA): TGTGCCAGCAGCTCAGACAGGGGGCATGGCTACACCTTC. Encoded protein: CASSSDRGHGYTF.

The chain recombines TRBV5-1 with TRBJ1-2; D might be TRBD1 (6 bases). V lost 4 bases to trimming and J lost 4 bases, with 11 bases between them. The length of the CDR3 is 13 residues. Per germline, CDR1 SGHRS and CDR2 YFSETQ. The CDR3 bases are TGCGCCAGCAGCGTACAGGGACCCTATGGCTACACCTTC. As protein: CASSVQGPYGYTF.

The gene calls are TRBV2 and TRBJ1-2; 8 nucleotides align to TRBD1. This CDR3 spans 13 amino acids. Germline CDR1 is SNHLY and CDR2 is FYNNEI. Trimming took 7 bases from V and 3 from J; bases not matched to a gene: 4. CDR3 amino acids: CASKLDRDYGYTF. In DNA form, the CDR3 reads TGTGCCAGCAAATTGGACAGGGACTATGGCTACACCTTC.

V usage is TRBV29-1 and J usage is TRBJ2-3; D uncertain. Per germline, CDR1 SQVTM and CDR2 ANQGSEA. Trimming shortened V by 3 bases and J by 6 bases, and 16 bases separated the two germline ends. CDR3 length: 14 amino acids. CDR3 in DNA: TGCAGCGTTGATCATGTTGGGGTCTTGGATACGCAGTATTTT. It codes for CSVDHVGVLDTQYF.

V and J are TRBV29-1 and TRBJ1-4, with TRBD1 identical over 7 bases. From germline, CDR1 is SQVTM and CDR2 ANQGSEA. The CDR3 sequence is 14 residues long. The CDR3 sequence is CSFEVGTANEKLFF. In DNA form, the CDR3 reads TGCAGTTTTGAGGTCGGGACAGCTAATGAAAAACTGTTTTTT.